This T cell receptor (beta chain) emerged from a study of OX40 agonist ivuxolimab in advanced cancers. Study summary: Having had anti-PD-1, anti-PD-L1 or anti-CTLA-4 therapy before was allowed, and more than 35% had some.

The repertoire was sequenced with immunoSEQ multiplex PCR; TCRdb's copy has only in-frame clones and lacks some. Here the sample spans around 56,000 clones, approximately 83% being singletons. The V end lost 6 bases, the J end lost 5 bases, and 22 bases lay between the germline ends. The CDR3 spans 16 residues. Germline V gene sequence: CDR1 SEHNR, CDR2 FQNEAQ (reference sequence). Findings and caveats of the study: Partly responding patients at 0.1-3.0 mg/kg showed some of the smallest clonal expansion. CD4+ T cells averaged fewer expanded clones than CD8+ T cells. At 0.1 to 3.0 mg/kg and by week 6, clonal expansion occurred in CD4+ and CD8+ blood T cells.

In the case of this clone: The antigen remains unidentified.

This clonotype was obtained from an adult with an advanced solid tumor such as melanoma, head and neck, liver or kidney cancer. The starting material was CD4+ or CD8+ T cells sorted from blood, obtained in a trial of the OX40 agonist ivuxolimab. The genes are TRBV7-9 and TRBJ1-1, with D perhaps TRBD1 (6 bases). CDR3 loop: CASSILRGAVGTEAFF. The DNA for the CDR3 is TGTGCCAGCAGTATTCTGCGGGGGGCGGTGGGGACTGAAGCTTTCTTT.